A single sample is the source of the 3 T cell receptor beta chains below, sequenced in a study of T cell responses to AZD1222 COVID-19 vaccine. TCRdb's copy holds only in-frame clones and misses some; the assay was immunoSEQ multiplex PCR. The top ten clones hold 15% to 20% of a sample with fewer than 100,000 clones, roughly 88% of them seen once. The sample in question was peripheral blood, obtained on day 0 of AZD1222 vaccination. The receptors shown here come from an adult in good health.

The chain employs TRBV7-2 and TRBJ1-1, with D maybe TRBD1 (6 bases). V dropped 3 bases and J dropped 5 bases, with 13 bases sitting between them. In germline, CDR1 is SGHTA, CDR2 FQGNSA. CDR3 length: 14 amino acids. The CDR3 DNA reads as TGTGCCAGCAGCTTTGATCAGGGGCGAACTGAAGCTTTCTTT. Its protein is CASSFDQGRTEAFF.

A single count supports this clone. The genes are TRBV19 and TRBJ1-1, with D hard to call. Trimming removed 7 bases from V and 4 bases from J, with 16 bases in between. This CDR3 region has 14 residues. The germline V gene encodes CDR1 LNHDA and CDR2 SQIVND (reference sequence). CDR3 DNA sequence: TGTGCCAGTACCTCCGGGCCGTCGGGCACTGAAGCTTTCTTT. This gives the protein CASTSGPSGTEAFF. The whole variable domain, filled in from reference TRBV19 and TRBJ1-1, reads DGGITQSPKYLFRKEGQNVTLSCEQNLNHDAMYWYRQDPGQGLRLIYYSQIVNDFQKGDIAEGYSVSREKKESFPLTVTSAQKNPTAFYLCASTSGPSGTEAFFGQGTRLTVV.

The chain employs TRBV4-2 and TRBJ2-2; the D gene could be TRBD1 or TRBD2 (5 bases each). Germline loops: CDR1 LGHNA, CDR2 YNFKEQ. The V and J ends lost 0 bases and 2 bases respectively, with 16 bases between them. The length of the CDR3 is 18 residues. CDR3 coding DNA: TGTGCCAGCAGCCAAGATCCCCTGATAGGGGACAACACCGGGGAGCTGTTTTTT. This codes for CASSQDPLIGDNTGELFF.